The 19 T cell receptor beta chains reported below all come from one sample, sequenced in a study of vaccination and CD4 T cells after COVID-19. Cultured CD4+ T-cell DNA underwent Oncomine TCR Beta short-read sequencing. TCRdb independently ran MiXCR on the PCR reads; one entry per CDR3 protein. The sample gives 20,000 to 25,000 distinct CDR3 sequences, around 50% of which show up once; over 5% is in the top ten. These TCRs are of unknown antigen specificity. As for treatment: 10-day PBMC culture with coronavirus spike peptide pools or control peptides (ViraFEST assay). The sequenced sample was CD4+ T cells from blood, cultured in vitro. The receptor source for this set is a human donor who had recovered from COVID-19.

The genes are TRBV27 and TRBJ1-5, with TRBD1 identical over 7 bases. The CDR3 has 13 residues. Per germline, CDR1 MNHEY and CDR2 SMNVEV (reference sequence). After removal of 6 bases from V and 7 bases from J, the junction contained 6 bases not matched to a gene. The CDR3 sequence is CASRPTGVQPQHF. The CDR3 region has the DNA TGTGCCAGCAGACCCACAGGGGTACAGCCCCAGCATTTT.

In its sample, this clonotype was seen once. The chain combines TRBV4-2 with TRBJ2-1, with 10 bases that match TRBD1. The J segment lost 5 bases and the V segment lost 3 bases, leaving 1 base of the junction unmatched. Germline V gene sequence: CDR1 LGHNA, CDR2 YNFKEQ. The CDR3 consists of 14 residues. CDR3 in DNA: TGTGCCAGCAGCCAGGGACAGGGGAACAATGAGCAGTTCTTC. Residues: CASSQGQGNNEQFF.

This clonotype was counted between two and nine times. CDR3 loop: CASKGQMNTEAFF. The CDR3 region has the DNA TGTGCCAGCAAAGGACAAATGAACACTGAAGCTTTCTTT. V is TRBV2 and J is TRBJ1-1, with D perhaps TRBD1 (5 bases). V was clipped by 7 bases and J by 0 bases, with 9 bases between them. This CDR3 has 13 residues. Germline-derived CDR1 and CDR2 are SNHLY and FYNNEI.

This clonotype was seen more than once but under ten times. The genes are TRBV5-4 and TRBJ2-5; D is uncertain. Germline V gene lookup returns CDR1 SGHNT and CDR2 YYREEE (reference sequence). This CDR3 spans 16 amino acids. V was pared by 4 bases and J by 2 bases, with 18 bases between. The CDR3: CASSLVLGLGQETQYF. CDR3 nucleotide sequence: TGTGCCAGCAGCCTGGTCTTGGGTCTAGGTCAAGAGACCCAGTACTTC.

The chain's CDR3 is CAWSVFGEQYF. In nucleotides, the CDR3 is TGTGCCTGGAGTGTCTTCGGGGAGCAGTACTTC. The gene calls are TRBV30 and TRBJ2-7; D is uncertain. Germline V CDR1 and CDR2: GTSNPN, SVGIG (reference sequence). The CDR3 length is 11 residues. Trimming shortened V by 0 bases and J by 7 bases, and 7 bases separated the two germline ends.

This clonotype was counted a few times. CDR3 loop: CSARLADTQYF. The CDR3 DNA reads TGCAGTGCGAGACTAGCTGATACGCAGTATTTT. This chain links TRBV20-1 with TRBJ2-3; 7 bases line up with TRBD2. The CDR3 is made up of 11 amino acids. Trimming took 6 bases from V and 6 from J; bases not matched to a gene: 3. The V gene's germline CDR1 is DFQATT and CDR2 SNEGSKA (reference sequence).

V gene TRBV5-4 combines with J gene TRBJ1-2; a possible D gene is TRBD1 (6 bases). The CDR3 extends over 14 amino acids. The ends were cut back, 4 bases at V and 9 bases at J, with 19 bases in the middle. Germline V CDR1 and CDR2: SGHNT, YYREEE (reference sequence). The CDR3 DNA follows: TGTGCCAGCAGCCCCGGCGGGGGGCATAGGAGCTACACCTTC. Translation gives CASSPGGGHRSYTF.

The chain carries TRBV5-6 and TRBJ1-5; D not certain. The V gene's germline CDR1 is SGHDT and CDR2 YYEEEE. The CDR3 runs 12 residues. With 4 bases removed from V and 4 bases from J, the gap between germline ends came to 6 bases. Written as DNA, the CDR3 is TGTGCCAGCAGCGTCAATAATCAGCCCCAGCATTTT. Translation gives CASSVNNQPQHF.

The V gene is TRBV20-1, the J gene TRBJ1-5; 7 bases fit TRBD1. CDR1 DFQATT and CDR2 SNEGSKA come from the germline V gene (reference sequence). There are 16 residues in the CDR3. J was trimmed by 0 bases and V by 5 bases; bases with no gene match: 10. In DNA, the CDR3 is TGCAGTGCTCGAGCACCGGGACAGCTTAGCAATCAGCCCCAGCATTTT. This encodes CSARAPGQLSNQPQHF.

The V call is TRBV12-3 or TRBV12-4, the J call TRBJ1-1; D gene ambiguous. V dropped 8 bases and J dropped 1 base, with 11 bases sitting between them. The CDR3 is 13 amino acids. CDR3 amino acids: CASAPLGNTEAFF. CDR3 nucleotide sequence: TGTGCCAGCGCGCCGCTGGGGAACACTGAAGCTTTCTTT.

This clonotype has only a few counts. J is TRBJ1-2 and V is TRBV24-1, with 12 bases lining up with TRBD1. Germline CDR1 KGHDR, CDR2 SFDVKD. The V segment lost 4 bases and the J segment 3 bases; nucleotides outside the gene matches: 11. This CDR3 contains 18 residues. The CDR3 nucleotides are TGTGCCACCAGTGAACTCCGGGACAGGGGGCGGAAAGACTATGGCTACACCTTC. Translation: CATSELRDRGRKDYGYTF.

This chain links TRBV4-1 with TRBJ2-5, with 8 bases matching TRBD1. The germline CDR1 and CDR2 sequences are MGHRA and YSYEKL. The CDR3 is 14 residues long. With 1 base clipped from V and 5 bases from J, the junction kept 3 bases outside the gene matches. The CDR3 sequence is CASSQAGGPETQYF. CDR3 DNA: TGCGCCAGCAGCCAAGCAGGGGGCCCCGAGACCCAGTACTTC.

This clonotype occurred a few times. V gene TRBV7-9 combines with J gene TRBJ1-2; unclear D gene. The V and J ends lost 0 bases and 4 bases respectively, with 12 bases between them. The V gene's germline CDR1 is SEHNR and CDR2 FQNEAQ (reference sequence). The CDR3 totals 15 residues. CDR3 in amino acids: CASSLAQPDSYGYTF. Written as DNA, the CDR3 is TGTGCCAGCAGCTTAGCCCAACCGGATTCCTATGGCTACACCTTC.

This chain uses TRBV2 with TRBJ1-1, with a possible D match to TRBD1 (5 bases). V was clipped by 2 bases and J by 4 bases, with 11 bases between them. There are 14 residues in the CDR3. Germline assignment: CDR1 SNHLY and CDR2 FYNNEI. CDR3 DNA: TGTGCCAGCAGTGAATTAGGGGAGGGCACTGAAGCTTTCTTT. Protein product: CASSELGEGTEAFF.

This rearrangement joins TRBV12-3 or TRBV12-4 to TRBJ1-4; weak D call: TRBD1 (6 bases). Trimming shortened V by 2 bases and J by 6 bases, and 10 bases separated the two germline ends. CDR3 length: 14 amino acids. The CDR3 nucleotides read TGTGCCAGCAGTTTAAGGGGGACTCATGAAAAACTGTTTTTT. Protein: CASSLRGTHEKLFF.

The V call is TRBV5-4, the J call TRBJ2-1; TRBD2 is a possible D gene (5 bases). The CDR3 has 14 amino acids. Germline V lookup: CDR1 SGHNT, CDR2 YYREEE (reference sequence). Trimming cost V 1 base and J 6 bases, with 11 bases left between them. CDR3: CASSLIEGSNEQFF. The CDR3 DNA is TGTGCCAGCAGCTTGATTGAGGGAAGCAATGAGCAGTTCTTC.

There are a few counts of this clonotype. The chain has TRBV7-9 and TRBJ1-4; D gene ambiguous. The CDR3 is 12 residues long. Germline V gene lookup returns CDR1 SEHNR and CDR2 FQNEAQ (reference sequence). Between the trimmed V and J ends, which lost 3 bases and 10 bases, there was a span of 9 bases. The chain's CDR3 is CASSLSTGKLFF. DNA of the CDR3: TGTGCCAGCAGCTTGTCCACGGGAAAACTGTTTTTT.

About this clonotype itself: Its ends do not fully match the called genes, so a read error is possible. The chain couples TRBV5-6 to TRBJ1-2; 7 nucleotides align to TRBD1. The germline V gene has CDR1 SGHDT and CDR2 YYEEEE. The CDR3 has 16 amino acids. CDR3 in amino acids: CASSGAGDREYYDYTF. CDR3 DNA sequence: TGTGCCAGCAGCGGAGCAGGAGACAGGGAGTACTATGACTACACCTTC.

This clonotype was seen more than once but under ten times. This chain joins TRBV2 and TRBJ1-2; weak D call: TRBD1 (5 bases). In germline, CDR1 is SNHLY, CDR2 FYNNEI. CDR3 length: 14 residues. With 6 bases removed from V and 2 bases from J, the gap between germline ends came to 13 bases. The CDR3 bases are TGTGCCAGCAGGGGGCTTCTAGGGAACTATGGCTACACCTTC. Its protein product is CASRGLLGNYGYTF.